The 22 T cell receptor beta chains reported below all come from one sample, sequenced in a study of blood T cell repertoires in COVID-19 (dated by TCRdb to 2018 to 2021). Library creation used the immunoSEQ multiplex PCR assay. TCRdb holds this immuneACCESS table with in-frame rearrangements only. Some clones are missing; in checked studies, unresolved V genes explain under half, and the rest has no known cause. The sample table lists fewer than 250,000 clones, 84% of them with a count of one. The ten largest clones add up to 20% of the sample. The sequenced sample consisted of peripheral blood. Receptor source: a human donor in a cohort sampled during active COVID-19.

The chain links TRBV5-1 to TRBJ2-1; 9 bases are a match to TRBD1. This CDR3 is built from 16 residues. Germline CDR1 and CDR2: SGHRS and YFSETQ. With 0 bases clipped from V and 15 bases from J, the junction kept 16 bases outside the gene matches. The CDR3 DNA reads TGCGCCAGCAGCTTGGCTATGGGACAGGGTAGCGACGGTGGGTTCTTC. This gives the protein CASSLAMGQGSDGGFF. The variable domain in full, completed from reference TRBV5-1 and TRBJ2-1, reads KAGVTQTPRYLIKTRGQQVTLSCSPISGHRSVSWYQQTPGQGLQFLFEYFSETQRNKGNFPGRFSGRQFSNSRSEMNVSTLELGDSALYLCASSLAMGQGSDGGFFGPGTRLTVL.

The chain is built from TRBV18 and TRBJ2-1; 7 bases are shared with TRBD1. Germline V lookup: CDR1 KGHSH, CDR2 LQKENI. This CDR3 spans 16 amino acids. V dropped 6 bases and J dropped 2; count of bases not matched to a gene: 10. Here the CDR3 DNA reads TGTGCCAGCTCCCACGGGACAGCGACGGCCTACAATGAGCAGTTCTTC. Translating it yields CASSHGTATAYNEQFF.

This clone has just one count. V and J are TRBV7-9 and TRBJ2-1; D may be TRBD1 (5 bases). V was shortened by 4 bases and J by 3 bases, with 16 bases between the two germline ends. CDR1 is SEHNR, CDR2 FQNEAQ, per germline (reference sequence). This CDR3 region has 16 residues. CDR3 loop: CASSSVGHAVYNEQFF. As DNA, the CDR3 is TGTGCCAGCAGCTCCGTGGGGCACGCAGTCTACAATGAGCAGTTCTTC.

This chain joins TRBV3-1 (or the pseudogene TRBV3-2) and TRBJ1-2, with 9 bases identical to TRBD1. The CDR3 length is 16 residues. The junction had 16 bases not matched to a gene; V was cut back by 7 bases and J by 7 bases. Germline V gene data show CDR1 as LGHDT and CDR2 as YNNKEL (reference sequence). The CDR3 sequence is CASNDRGQGFQGGYTF. The CDR3 DNA sequence: TGTGCCAGCAACGATCGGGGACAGGGTTTTCAGGGTGGCTACACCTTC.

This chain joins TRBV6-5 and TRBJ1-5, with D tentatively TRBD1 (6 bases). The V end was cut by 6 bases, the J end by 6 bases, with 15 bases between. CDR3 size: 14 residues. Germline V CDR1 and CDR2: MNHEY, SVGAGI. This CDR3 reads CASRAGHELQPQHF. The CDR3 nucleotides read TGTGCCAGCAGAGCGGGACACGAACTTCAGCCCCAGCATTTT.

V gene TRBV5-6 combines with J gene TRBJ1-2; D not certain. This CDR3 has 15 residues. Looked up from germline, CDR1 is SGHDT and CDR2 is YYEEEE. V was pared by 0 bases and J by 2 bases, with 11 bases between. As DNA, the CDR3 is TGTGCCAGCAGCTTGGCCCCAGGCGCAAACTATGGCTACACCTTC. Protein product: CASSLAPGANYGYTF.

This chain links TRBV11-3 with TRBJ1-1; 10 bases match TRBD1. V lost 5 bases, J lost 5 bases, and 2 bases stayed unmatched. The CDR3 runs 13 residues. In germline, CDR1 is SGHNT, CDR2 YENEEA. The CDR3 spells CASSRQGATEAFF. The CDR3 DNA sequence: TGTGCCAGCAGCCGACAGGGGGCGACTGAAGCTTTCTTT.

The rearrangement links TRBV7-6 to TRBJ1-6, with TRBD1 matching 8 bases. After removal of 5 bases from V and 0 bases from J, the junction contained 12 bases not matched to a gene. There are 19 residues in the CDR3. Germline V gene sequence: CDR1 SGHVS, CDR2 FNYEAQ. In DNA form, the CDR3 reads TGTGCCAGCAGCCAACTCGGACAGGGATGGAACTCCTATAATTCACCCCTCCACTTT. It yields the protein CASSQLGQGWNSYNSPLHF.

This clone showed up just a few times. J is TRBJ2-7 and V is TRBV10-3; TRBD1 aligns across 7 bases. The germline V gene has CDR1 ENHRY and CDR2 SYGVKD. J lost 0 bases, V lost 5 bases, and 7 bases had no gene match. This CDR3 has 15 residues. CDR3: CAISSQGTHSYEQYV. In nucleotides, the CDR3 is TGTGCCATCAGTTCACAGGGGACGCACTCCTACGAGCAGTACGTC.

In its sample, this clone was seen once. V and J are TRBV10-3 and TRBJ1-1; tentative D call: TRBD1 (6 bases). CDR1 and CDR2 (germline): ENHRY, SYGVKD. This CDR3 has 15 residues. V was cut by 8 bases and J by 4 bases, with 20 bases left in between. The CDR3 reads CAIGSAPGGLTEAFF. The CDR3 nucleotides read TGTGCCATCGGTTCCGCTCCGGGGGGCCTCACTGAAGCTTTCTTT.

The J gene is TRBJ2-2, the V gene TRBV10-3, with 11 bases fitting TRBD2. The germline gives CDR1 ENHRY, CDR2 SYGVKD. V lost 0 bases to trimming and J lost 3 bases; unmatched junction nucleotides: 12. This CDR3 is 20 amino acids long. CDR3 amino acids: CAISESLTSGRVTDTGELFF. The CDR3 coding sequence is TGTGCCATCAGTGAGTCCCTAACTAGCGGGAGAGTCACTGACACCGGGGAGCTGTTTTTT.

The genes are TRBV9 and TRBJ2-1; tentatively, D is TRBD1 (6 bases). V was cut by 3 bases and J by 12 bases, with 16 bases left in between. CDR3 length: 13 amino acids. CDR1 and CDR2 (germline): SGDLS, YYNGEE. CDR3 sequence: CASSDDRSRVQFF. For the CDR3, the DNA is TGTGCCAGCAGCGATGACAGGTCACGCGTGCAGTTCTTC.

The chain uses TRBV2 and TRBJ1-2; D call uncertain. Trimming removed 4 bases at V and 8 bases at J, with 17 bases between. The germline V gene encodes CDR1 SNHLY and CDR2 FYNNEI. The CDR3 spans 14 residues. The CDR3 DNA reads as TGTGCCAGCAGTGCGCGAGCGAACAAAGAGGGCTACACCTTC. Its translation is CASSARANKEGYTF.

The rearrangement links TRBV9 to TRBJ2-7; tentatively, D is TRBD2 (5 bases). The V end lost 3 bases, the J end lost 6 bases, and 10 bases lay between the germline ends. The CDR3 extends over 12 amino acids. CDR1 is SGDLS and CDR2 is YYNGEE in the germline V gene. CDR3 coding DNA: TGTGCCAGCAGCGGAGGACTCGGCGAGCAGTACTTC. Translating gives CASSGGLGEQYF.

The chain links TRBV5-1 to TRBJ1-1, with no clear D. This CDR3 comprises 15 residues. The ends were cut back, 5 bases at V and 4 bases at J, with 18 bases in the middle. Germline V gene lookup returns CDR1 SGHRS and CDR2 YFSETQ. Here the CDR3 reads CASSFGEGLGTEAFF. The CDR3 region has the DNA TGCGCCAGCAGTTTTGGGGAGGGTTTGGGCACTGAAGCTTTCTTT.

This rearrangement joins TRBV6-6 to TRBJ2-5, with D uncertain. The CDR3 is made up of 14 amino acids. Germline CDR1 and CDR2: MNHNY and SVGAGI (reference sequence). Trimming left V 2 bases short and J 5 bases short, with 12 bases between. CDR3 DNA sequence: TGTGCCAGCAGTTACGCACAGAATTGGGAGACCCAGTACTTC. Encoded protein: CASSYAQNWETQYF.

The chain combines TRBV5-1 with TRBJ2-5; 10 bases map to TRBD1. After removal of 6 bases from V and 4 bases from J, the junction contained 6 bases not matched to a gene. The CDR3 runs to 14 residues. The germline gives CDR1 SGHRS, CDR2 YFSETQ. This CDR3 is CASTRQGAGETQYF. The CDR3 DNA follows: TGCGCCAGCACCCGACAGGGGGCGGGAGAGACCCAGTACTTC.

The V and J genes are TRBV9 and TRBJ2-3; TRBD2 is a possible D gene (6 bases). Trimming pared 0 bases from V and 8 bases from J, leaving 19 bases between. The CDR3 extends over 16 amino acids. In germline, CDR1 is SGDLS, CDR2 YYNGEE. CDR3: CASSVGVRETSGTQYF. CDR3 nucleotide sequence: TGTGCCAGCAGCGTAGGAGTACGGGAGACGTCAGGTACGCAGTATTTT.

The rearrangement links TRBV3-1 (or the pseudogene TRBV3-2) to TRBJ2-7, with a possible D match to TRBD1 (5 bases). Germline V gene lookup returns CDR1 LGHDT and CDR2 YNNKEL (reference sequence). CDR3 length equals 14 residues. The V end lost 4 bases, the J end lost 2 bases, and 12 bases lay between the germline ends. CDR3 sequence reads: CASSPRAQTYEQYF. The CDR3 nucleotides read TGTGCCAGCAGCCCCAGGGCCCAGACCTACGAGCAGTACTTC.

The rearrangement links TRBV28 to TRBJ2-7; 11 bases fit TRBD2. V gave up 2 bases and J gave up 6 bases; unmatched junction bases: 6. CDR1 is MDHEN and CDR2 is SYDVKM in the germline V gene. The CDR3 sequence is 15 residues long. The CDR3 bases are TGTGCCAGCAGTTTAGCCGCTAGCGGGAGGCTCGAGCAGTACTTC. Residues: CASSLAASGRLEQYF.

This clone was detected a few times. The chain has TRBV19 and TRBJ1-3, with D uncertain. The CDR3 spans 13 residues. V lost 4 bases, J lost 2 bases, and 6 bases lay in between. Per germline, CDR1 LNHDA and CDR2 SQIVND (reference sequence). The CDR3 spells CASSKDAGNTIYF. CDR3 nucleotide sequence: TGTGCCAGTAGTAAAGACGCTGGAAACACCATATATTTT.

The genes are TRBV7-9 and TRBJ2-3; weak D call: TRBD2 (6 bases). Germline V gene sequence: CDR1 SEHNR, CDR2 FQNEAQ (reference sequence). CDR3 length: 14 amino acids. Trimming stripped 5 bases from V and 0 bases from J, with 9 bases between. CDR3 coding DNA: TGTGCCAGCAGCCTTGGGACTAGCACAGATACGCAGTATTTT. This codes for CASSLGTSTDTQYF. The variable domain in full, completed from reference TRBV7-9 and TRBJ2-3, reads DTGVSQNPRHKITKRGQNVTFRCDPISEHNRLYWYRQTLGQGPEFLTYFQNEAQLEKSRLLSDRFSAERPKGSFSTLEIQRTEQGDSAMYLCASSLGTSTDTQYFGPGTRLTVL.